The 3 T cell receptor beta chains in this list originate from one sample, sequenced in a study of early T cells in non-severe SARS-CoV-2 infection. In TCRdb, the 5' RACE reads were re-called with MiXCR into one record per CDR3 protein. Among about 77,000 distinct CDR3 sequences listed, about 16% were seen once. Sequences were obtained from whole blood. The receptors stem from an adult who was a healthcare worker with PCR-confirmed SARS-CoV-2 infection or an uninfected control (not recorded which).

This clonotype has just a few counts. The rearrangement links TRBV27 to TRBJ2-7, with 9 bases that match TRBD1. Losses at the gene ends were 3 bases for V and 1 base for J; bases not matched to a gene: 4. The CDR3 extends over 15 amino acids. Germline CDR1 is MNHEY and CDR2 is SMNVEV (reference sequence). CDR3 in DNA: TGTGCCAGCAGTTTGTTGGGACAGGGTTCCTACGAGCAGTACTTC. Its translation: CASSLLGQGSYEQYF.

This rearrangement joins TRBV14 to TRBJ2-7; tentative D call: TRBD2 (7 bases). The V gene lost 1 base and the J gene lost 2 bases, with 12 bases spanning the gap. Germline V gene sequence: CDR1 SGHDN, CDR2 FVKESK. This CDR3 is built from 15 residues. CDR3 loop: CASSQGGGAAYEQYF. The CDR3 coding sequence is TGTGCCAGCAGCCAAGGGGGGGGCGCAGCCTACGAGCAGTACTTC.

This clonotype has a handful of counts. The chain uses TRBV7-3 and TRBJ2-3; 12 bases fit TRBD1. The V segment lost 0 bases and the J segment 8 bases; nucleotides outside the gene matches: 9. Germline V CDR1 and CDR2: SGHTA, FQGTGA. The CDR3 sequence is 17 residues long. The CDR3 nucleotides are TGTGCCAGCAGCTTAACTGGGGGGACAGGGGGCGCGGGTACGCAGTATTTT. Protein: CASSLTGGTGGAGTQYF. The full variable domain, completed using reference TRBV7-3 and TRBJ2-3, is GAGVSQTPSNKVTEKGKYVELRCDPISGHTALYWYRQSLGQGPEFLIYFQGTGAADDSGLPNDRFFAVRPEGSVSTLKIQRTERGDSAVYLCASSLTGGTGGAGTQYFGPGTRLTVL.